This note documents a single T cell receptor beta chain sequence. CDR3 length: 16 amino acids. Per germline, CDR1 LNHDA and CDR2 SQIVND (reference sequence). V lost 5 bases and J lost 5, with 18 bases in between. Study processing details: Amplification of reference gene primers provided the estimated nucleated cell counts. Clones were read by immunoSEQ multiplex PCR, and TCRdb kept only the in-frame ones, dropping some. The DNA was the basis for D and trimming; V, J and clone size are from that table. The sample carries fewer than 350,000 clones, 75% to 90% recorded once. The data originate from a study of blood T cell repertoires in COVID-19. Everyone who took part was roughly 18 to 89 years old, and they came from 20 to 25 US areas. Donors were grouped by their self-reported clinical history.

Sequenced input: PBMCs or T cells enriched from blood (not recorded which). The chain uses TRBV19 and TRBJ2-2; tentatively, D is TRBD1 (6 bases). This clonotype was obtained from a woman in her 40s who had recovered from COVID-19. The CDR3 spells CASSPQVGQQTGELFF. As DNA, the CDR3 is TGTGCCAGTAGTCCCCAAGTTGGACAGCAGACCGGGGAGCTGTTTTTT.